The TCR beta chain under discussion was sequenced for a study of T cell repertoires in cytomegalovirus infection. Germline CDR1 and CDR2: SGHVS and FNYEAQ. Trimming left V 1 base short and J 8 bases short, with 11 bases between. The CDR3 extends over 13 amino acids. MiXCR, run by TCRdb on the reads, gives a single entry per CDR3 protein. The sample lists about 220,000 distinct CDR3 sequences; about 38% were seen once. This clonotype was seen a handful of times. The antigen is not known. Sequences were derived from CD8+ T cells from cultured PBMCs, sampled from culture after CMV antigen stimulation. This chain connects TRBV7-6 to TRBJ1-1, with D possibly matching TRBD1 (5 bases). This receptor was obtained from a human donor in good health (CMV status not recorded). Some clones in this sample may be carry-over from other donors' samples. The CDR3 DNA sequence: TGTGCCAGCAGCTTAGGGGTTCGGGGCGAAGCTTTCTTT. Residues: CASSLGVRGEAFF.